The rows below give T cell receptor beta chains drawn from one sample of a study of cytomegalovirus exposure and HLA in healthy donors. TCRdb keeps only in-frame clones here, not all; method: immunoSEQ multiplex PCR. Among 130,000 to 150,000 clones listed, over 65% were seen once. The sample comprised PBMCs. Every receptor here comes from a man in his forties in good health and CMV-seropositive. The CDR3 runs from the conserved cysteine through the conserved F or W. Each record gives: V gene, J gene, clone size, D gene, CDR3 length, CDR3 DNA, CDR3 protein. The D gene is left open where the match is weak. The listing skips clone size in some rows; elsewhere it reads once, few, many or a size class.

V gene: TRBV5-6
J gene: TRBJ1-3
clone size: -
D gene: -
CDR3 length: 14
CDR3 DNA: TGTGCCAGCAGCCTGGTAGAATCTGGAAACACCATATATTTT
CDR3 protein: CASSLVESGNTIYF

V gene: TRBV5-1
J gene: TRBJ1-1
clone size: -
D gene: -
CDR3 length: 17
CDR3 DNA: TGCGCCAGCAGCTTAGGGGGGGCAGGTGGGGTGAACACTGAAGCTTTCTTT
CDR3 protein: CASSLGGAGGVNTEAFF

V gene: TRBV5-4
J gene: TRBJ2-1
clone size: -
D gene: -
CDR3 length: 17
CDR3 DNA: TGTGCCAGCAGCTTGAGTTCATTATTGTCACTAGAAAATGAGCAGTTCTTC
CDR3 protein: CASSLSSLLSLENEQFF

V gene: TRBV7-9
J gene: TRBJ2-7
clone size: -
D gene: TRBD2
CDR3 length: 15
CDR3 DNA: TGTGCCAGCAGCACGGGACTAGCGGCTTTCTACGAGCAGTACTTC
CDR3 protein: CASSTGLAAFYEQYF

V gene: TRBV7-8
J gene: TRBJ2-7
clone size: -
D gene: -
CDR3 length: 20
CDR3 DNA: TGTGCCAGCAGCTTAGTAGGGGTCGGAGTTTTGGCGCCCAGCTCCTACGAGCAGTACTTC
CDR3 protein: CASSLVGVGVLAPSSYEQYF

V gene: TRBV6-1
J gene: TRBJ1-4
clone size: -
D gene: -
CDR3 length: 15
CDR3 DNA: TGTGCCAGCATGAAGGGAGGGGATGGGGATGAAAAACTGTTTTTT
CDR3 protein: CASMKGGDGDEKLFF

V gene: TRBV5-5
J gene: TRBJ1-2
clone size: once
D gene: -
CDR3 length: 15
CDR3 DNA: TGTGCCAGCAGCTTGGCAGGGGCCGCTAACTATGGCTACACCTTC
CDR3 protein: CASSLAGAANYGYTF

V gene: TRBV5-1
J gene: TRBJ1-5
clone size: -
D gene: TRBD1
CDR3 length: 15
CDR3 DNA: TGCGCCAGCAGCTTGGAAGGGGGCGAGAACCAGCCCCAGCATTTT
CDR3 protein: CASSLEGGENQPQHF

V gene: TRBV20-1
J gene: TRBJ2-7
clone size: -
D gene: -
CDR3 length: 11
CDR3 DNA: TGCAGTGCTAGTGGTGAGGTCGAGCAGTACTTC
CDR3 protein: CSASGEVEQYF

V gene: TRBV7-6
J gene: TRBJ1-2
clone size: -
D gene: -
CDR3 length: 13
CDR3 DNA: TGTGCCAGCAGCGAAGGCGGATTCTATGGCTACACCTTC
CDR3 protein: CASSEGGFYGYTF

V gene: TRBV5-6
J gene: TRBJ2-7
clone size: -
D gene: -
CDR3 length: 12
CDR3 DNA: TGTGCCAGCAGCTCTGCGTCCTACGAGCAGTACTTC
CDR3 protein: CASSSASYEQYF

V gene: TRBV28
J gene: TRBJ1-2
clone size: -
D gene: -
CDR3 length: 14
CDR3 DNA: TGTGCCAGCAGTTTACAGGGCGGCGGCTATGGCTACACCTTC
CDR3 protein: CASSLQGGGYGYTF

V gene: TRBV5-1
J gene: TRBJ1-2
clone size: -
D gene: TRBD1
CDR3 length: 14
CDR3 DNA: TGCGCCAGCAGCCCCCGTCAGGGGGCAACTGGCTACACCTTC
CDR3 protein: CASSPRQGATGYTF

V gene: TRBV13
J gene: TRBJ2-1
clone size: -
D gene: TRBD2
CDR3 length: 17
CDR3 DNA: TGTGCCAGCAGCACCCTGACTAGCGGGGGGGTCGTGAATGAGCAGTTCTTC
CDR3 protein: CASSTLTSGGVVNEQFF

V gene: TRBV2
J gene: TRBJ1-6
clone size: -
D gene: -
CDR3 length: 16
CDR3 DNA: TGTGCCAGCAGTCTCGACAGGAGCCTATATAATTCACCCCTCCACTTT
CDR3 protein: CASSLDRSLYNSPLHF

V gene: TRBV29-1
J gene: TRBJ2-7
clone size: -
D gene: TRBD1
CDR3 length: 15
CDR3 DNA: TGCAGCGTTGAAGAGCCCTGGACAGGCCCCTACGAGCAGTACTTC
CDR3 protein: CSVEEPWTGPYEQYF

V gene: TRBV13
J gene: TRBJ2-7
clone size: -
D gene: TRBD1
CDR3 length: 18
CDR3 DNA: TGTGCCAGCAGCTTAGGCCGGGACAGGTCCAGGAGGGCCTACGAGCAGTACTTC
CDR3 protein: CASSLGRDRSRRAYEQYF

V gene: TRBV7-2
J gene: TRBJ2-1
clone size: -
D gene: -
CDR3 length: 14
CDR3 DNA: TGTGCCAGCAGCTCAACACAGGTCCACAATGAGCAGTTCTTC
CDR3 protein: CASSSTQVHNEQFF

V gene: TRBV7-2
J gene: TRBJ2-3
clone size: -
D gene: TRBD1
CDR3 length: 16
CDR3 DNA: TGTGCCAGCAGCTTCCAGGACAGGGTGGGAACAGATACGCAGTATTTT
CDR3 protein: CASSFQDRVGTDTQYF

V gene: TRBV5-5
J gene: TRBJ2-3
clone size: -
D gene: TRBD1
CDR3 length: 15
CDR3 DNA: TGTGCCAGCAGCTTGATAAGGACAGGGTCAGATACGCAGTATTTT
CDR3 protein: CASSLIRTGSDTQYF

V gene: TRBV29-1
J gene: TRBJ2-1
clone size: -
D gene: -
CDR3 length: 14
CDR3 DNA: TGCAGCGTGGGGGCCCGACGGATCGGGGTTGAGCAGTTCTTC
CDR3 protein: CSVGARRIGVEQFF

V gene: TRBV7-8
J gene: TRBJ1-1
clone size: -
D gene: -
CDR3 length: 13
CDR3 DNA: TGTGCCAGCAGAACCACAGGTTACACTGAAGCTTTCTTT
CDR3 protein: CASRTTGYTEAFF

V gene: TRBV6-5
J gene: TRBJ1-2
clone size: -
D gene: TRBD1
CDR3 length: 13
CDR3 DNA: TGTGCCAGCAGTGTAGGACAGGCTGATGGCTACACCTTC
CDR3 protein: CASSVGQADGYTF

V gene: TRBV5-4
J gene: TRBJ2-7
clone size: -
D gene: -
CDR3 length: 12
CDR3 DNA: TGTGCCAGCAGCGACAACTCCTACGAGCAGTACTTC
CDR3 protein: CASSDNSYEQYF

V gene: TRBV29-1
J gene: TRBJ2-1
clone size: -
D gene: -
CDR3 length: 11
CDR3 DNA: TGCAGCGTTGAGGGACAAAATGAGCAGTTCTTC
CDR3 protein: CSVEGQNEQFF

V gene: TRBV9
J gene: TRBJ1-2
clone size: -
D gene: -
CDR3 length: 12
CDR3 DNA: TGTGCCAGCAGCGTATCAGGGGACGGCTACACCTTC
CDR3 protein: CASSVSGDGYTF

V gene: TRBV9
J gene: TRBJ2-1
clone size: -
D gene: TRBD2
CDR3 length: 17
CDR3 DNA: TGTGCCAGCAGCAGAGGGACTAGCGGTAGCTCCTACAATGAGCAGTTCTTC
CDR3 protein: CASSRGTSGSSYNEQFF

V gene: TRBV27
J gene: TRBJ2-1
clone size: -
D gene: TRBD1
CDR3 length: 15
CDR3 DNA: TGTGCCAGCAGCCCGGGACAGGGGGCGAGTAATGAGCAGTTCTTC
CDR3 protein: CASSPGQGASNEQFF

V gene: TRBV19
J gene: TRBJ1-1
clone size: -
D gene: TRBD1
CDR3 length: 15
CDR3 DNA: TGTGCCAGTAGGCGGACAGGAAACATGAACACTGAAGCTTTCTTT
CDR3 protein: CASRRTGNMNTEAFF

V gene: TRBV6-6
J gene: TRBJ2-1
clone size: -
D gene: -
CDR3 length: 13
CDR3 DNA: TGTGCCAGCAGTTACAGGGAGGGGGATGAGCAGTTCTTC
CDR3 protein: CASSYREGDEQFF

V gene: TRBV28
J gene: TRBJ1-5
clone size: -
D gene: -
CDR3 length: 15
CDR3 DNA: TGTGCCAGCAGATCCCCAGGAGGGAACAATCAGCCCCAGCATTTT
CDR3 protein: CASRSPGGNNQPQHF

V gene: TRBV5-4
J gene: TRBJ2-2
clone size: -
D gene: TRBD1
CDR3 length: 14
CDR3 DNA: TGTGCCAGCAGCTTGCAGGGGGCGGGCGGGGAGCTGTTTTTT
CDR3 protein: CASSLQGAGGELFF

V gene: TRBV4-2
J gene: TRBJ2-2
clone size: -
D gene: -
CDR3 length: 15
CDR3 DNA: TGTGCCAGCTCCCAGAGGCACGGGGAGGCCGGGGAGCTGTTTTTT
CDR3 protein: CASSQRHGEAGELFF

V gene: TRBV10-3
J gene: TRBJ2-4
clone size: -
D gene: -
CDR3 length: 17
CDR3 DNA: TGTGCCATCAGTGAACGAGGAGGGGGCGCATCCAAAAACATTCAGTACTTC
CDR3 protein: CAISERGGGASKNIQYF

V gene: TRBV7-8
J gene: TRBJ2-3
clone size: -
D gene: TRBD2
CDR3 length: 18
CDR3 DNA: TGTGCCAGCAGCTCCAATACCTTCGGGGGGGGCCCCACAGATACGCAGTATTTT
CDR3 protein: CASSSNTFGGGPTDTQYF

V gene: TRBV2
J gene: TRBJ1-1
clone size: -
D gene: -
CDR3 length: 13
CDR3 DNA: TGTGCCAGCAGTGGACACCTGAACACTGAAGCTTTCTTT
CDR3 protein: CASSGHLNTEAFF

V gene: TRBV18
J gene: TRBJ2-7
clone size: -
D gene: TRBD1
CDR3 length: 13
CDR3 DNA: TGTGCCAGCTCCGACAGGGGGGTAGACGAGCAGTACTTC
CDR3 protein: CASSDRGVDEQYF

V gene: TRBV5-1
J gene: TRBJ2-7
clone size: -
D gene: TRBD2
CDR3 length: 18
CDR3 DNA: TGCGCCAGCAGCCCTAGGTCGGGTAGCGGGAGACATCAGTACGAGCAGTACTTC
CDR3 protein: CASSPRSGSGRHQYEQYF

V gene: TRBV30
J gene: TRBJ1-4
clone size: -
D gene: -
CDR3 length: 19
CDR3 DNA: TGTGCCTGGAGTGGTTTTGTCGGTGGAGGGAGAGAAACTAATGAAAAACTGTTTTTT
CDR3 protein: CAWSGFVGGGRETNEKLFF

V gene: TRBV7-2
J gene: TRBJ1-4
clone size: few
D gene: -
CDR3 length: 15
CDR3 DNA: TGTGCCAGCAGTACCGGGGGGGGGCCGAATGAAAAACTGTTTTTT
CDR3 protein: CASSTGGGPNEKLFF

V gene: TRBV5-6
J gene: TRBJ1-2
clone size: few
D gene: -
CDR3 length: 15
CDR3 DNA: TGTGCCAGCAGCAGTCTCGACCAGGTACTCTATGGCTACACCTTC
CDR3 protein: CASSSLDQVLYGYTF

V gene: TRBV27
J gene: TRBJ2-1
clone size: few
D gene: TRBD2
CDR3 length: 16
CDR3 DNA: TGTGCCAGCAGTTTAGTGCGCGGGAGGACCTACAATGAGCAGTTCTTC
CDR3 protein: CASSLVRGRTYNEQFF

V gene: TRBV28
J gene: TRBJ2-7
clone size: once
D gene: -
CDR3 length: 14
CDR3 DNA: TGTGCCAGCAGTTTATCAGGGACTTTCTACGAGCAGTACTTC
CDR3 protein: CASSLSGTFYEQYF

V gene: TRBV6-5
J gene: TRBJ2-2
clone size: -
D gene: TRBD1
CDR3 length: 15
CDR3 DNA: TGTGCCAGCAGGTATCAGGGGGCCGGCACCGGGGAGCTGTTTTTT
CDR3 protein: CASRYQGAGTGELFF

V gene: TRBV7-9
J gene: TRBJ1-1
clone size: -
D gene: -
CDR3 length: 13
CDR3 DNA: TGTGCCAGCAGCCTTACAGCCAACACTGAAGCTTTCTTT
CDR3 protein: CASSLTANTEAFF

V gene: TRBV28
J gene: TRBJ1-4
clone size: -
D gene: TRBD1
CDR3 length: 15
CDR3 DNA: TGTGCCAGCAGTTTCCTCGACAGGGGTAATGAAAAACTGTTTTTT
CDR3 protein: CASSFLDRGNEKLFF

V gene: TRBV4-1
J gene: TRBJ2-7
clone size: few
D gene: -
CDR3 length: 16
CDR3 DNA: TGCGCCAGCAGCCAAGACACCACAGCGGGCCTATACGAGCAGTACTTC
CDR3 protein: CASSQDTTAGLYEQYF

V gene: TRBV13
J gene: TRBJ2-1
clone size: -
D gene: TRBD2
CDR3 length: 15
CDR3 DNA: TGTGCCAGCGGCTTGAGCGGGGCAGGTTACAATGAGCAGTTCTTC
CDR3 protein: CASGLSGAGYNEQFF